This entry lists 10 T cell receptor beta chains sequenced from one sample in a study of blood T cell repertoires in COVID-19 (dated by TCRdb to 2018 to 2021). Library prep was done by the immunoSEQ multiplex PCR assay. Imported from immuneACCESS, the table was reduced by TCRdb to in-frame sequences with V and J called. These copies leave out some clones; in studies compared against another copy, an unresolved V gene accounts for under half, and the cause of the remainder is not known. This sample has a few hundred thousand clones in its table, and under 85% of those were observed once. About 4.8% of the sample is in the top ten clones. Sequencing was done on a sample of PBMCs or T cells enriched from blood (not recorded which). These receptor sequences come from a woman between 45 and 65 years old who had recovered from COVID-19.

The chain employs TRBV2 and TRBJ2-7; D is perhaps TRBD2 (5 bases). V lost 3 bases and J 1 base, leaving 13 bases between the germline ends. This CDR3 spans 15 amino acids. Per the germline V gene, CDR1 is SNHLY and CDR2 is FYNNEI. The DNA for the CDR3 is TGTGCCAGCAGTGATCGGGGAAAGTTATCCTACGAGCAGTACTTC. Protein sequence: CASSDRGKLSYEQYF.

The chain employs TRBV6-5 and TRBJ2-2; no reliable D call. CDR1 and CDR2 from the germline V gene are MNHEY and SVGAGI. CDR3 length equals 11 residues. Trimming removed 6 bases at V and 5 bases at J, with 4 bases between. CDR3: CASSRTGELFF. In nucleotides, the CDR3 is TGTGCCAGCAGCAGAACCGGGGAGCTGTTTTTT.

This sequence joins TRBV3-1 (or the pseudogene TRBV3-2) and TRBJ1-2; 9 bases line up with TRBD1. The germline V gene encodes CDR1 LGHDT and CDR2 YNNKEL (reference sequence). Losses at the gene ends were 0 bases for V and 8 bases for J; bases not matched to a gene: 7. The CDR3 has 15 residues. The chain's CDR3 is CASSQDLGTGQGYTF. In nucleotides, the CDR3 is TGTGCCAGCAGCCAAGATTTAGGGACAGGGCAAGGCTACACCTTC.

V gene TRBV2 combines with J gene TRBJ2-2; a possible D gene is TRBD1 (5 bases). CDR3 length equals 15 residues. Germline CDR1 reads SNHLY; CDR2 reads FYNNEI. V gave up 5 bases and J gave up 0 bases, with 10 bases separating them. The DNA of the CDR3 is TGTGCCAGCAGTTTGGACACCGCGAACACCGGGGAGCTGTTTTTT. It codes for CASSLDTANTGELFF.

The gene calls are TRBV19 and TRBJ1-5, with D uncertain. The CDR3 consists of 13 residues. The V and J ends lost 4 bases and 3 bases respectively, with 7 bases between them. Germline V CDR1 and CDR2: LNHDA, SQIVND (reference sequence). The DNA for the CDR3 is TGTGCCAGTAGTACCCCAGTCAATCAGCCCCAGCATTTT. This encodes CASSTPVNQPQHF.

This clone was seen once. This chain uses TRBV9 with TRBJ2-3, with D possibly TRBD2 on 6 matching bases. The CDR3 runs to 16 residues. CDR1 SGDLS and CDR2 YYNGEE come from the germline V gene. The V gene lost 6 bases and the J gene lost 1 base, with 18 bases spanning the gap. The CDR3 nucleotides read TGTGCCAGCACCGACTGGGGGGACGGGGGCACAGATACGCAGTATTTT. Amino acid sequence: CASTDWGDGGTDTQYF.

The CDR3 here is CASSLGQSNQPQHF. The DNA of the CDR3 is TGTGCCAGCAGTTTGGGACAGAGCAATCAGCCCCAGCATTTT. This chain joins TRBV27 and TRBJ1-5, with 7 positions matching TRBD1. V shed 3 bases, J shed 1 base, and the junction held 0 bases outside the gene matches. CDR1 and CDR2 from the germline V gene are MNHEY and SMNVEV (reference sequence). This CDR3 contains 14 residues.

The chain couples TRBV13 to TRBJ2-7; D is unresolved. This CDR3 is built from 11 residues. Germline CDR1 reads PRHDT; CDR2 reads FYEKMQ (reference sequence). V was pared by 2 bases and J by 4 bases, with 3 bases between. The CDR3 DNA reads TGTGCCAGCAGCTTACAATACGAGCAGTACTTC. Amino acid sequence: CASSLQYEQYF.

This clone was recorded many times. The DNA of the CDR3 is TGTGCCAGTAGGCCGGGACAGGCGCGAAAGACTAATTCACCCCTCCACTTT. This encodes CASRPGQARKTNSPLHF. The chain links TRBV19 to TRBJ1-6; 8 nucleotides agree with TRBD1. The CDR3 length is 17 residues. J lost 6 bases, V lost 6 bases, and 13 bases had no gene match. CDR1 is LNHDA and CDR2 is SQIVND in the germline V gene (reference sequence).

The gene calls are TRBV6-5 and TRBJ1-2; the match to TRBD1 covers 7 bases. The trim removed 5 bases at V and 5 bases at J, leaving 8 bases unmatched. Germline loops: CDR1 MNHEY, CDR2 SVGAGI. The CDR3 contains 14 residues. The CDR3 spells CASSLGGLGYGYTF. The CDR3 DNA is TGTGCCAGCAGTCTAGGGGGCCTTGGGTATGGCTACACCTTC.